Listed here are 28 T cell receptor beta chains from one sample, sequenced in a study of shared clonotypes between healthy human individuals. Assay used: immunoSEQ multiplex PCR; TCRdb lists only in-frame clones, some missing. Among some 350,000 clones, less than 85% were seen once, and the ten largest hold around a tenth. The source material was memory CD4+ T cells sorted from blood. Subset reported: CD45RA-negative fraction. These receptor sequences come from a man aged 25-45 years in good health.

The chain has TRBV7-3 and TRBJ2-7, with D unresolved. Trimming took 8 bases from V and 2 from J, leaving 7 bases between them. The CDR3 extends over 11 amino acids. CDR1 is SGHTA and CDR2 is FQGTGA in the germline V gene. CDR3 loop: CASSRPYEQYF. CDR3 DNA: TGTGCCAGCTCCCGGCCCTACGAGCAGTACTTC.

This clone was detected a few times. Other DNA sequences in the same sample also yield this CDR3. J is TRBJ2-3 and V is TRBV5-1, with no clear D. Per germline, CDR1 SGHRS and CDR2 YFSETQ. Trimming cost V 0 bases and J 0 bases, with 5 bases left between them. This CDR3 region has 14 residues. The CDR3 bases are TGCGCCAGCAGCTTGGTCCCCAGCACAGATACGCAGTATTTT. Translated, it gives CASSLVPSTDTQYF.

This clone was picked up a small number of times. The chain is built from TRBV19 and TRBJ2-5; D might be TRBD2 (5 bases). With 1 base removed from V and 4 bases from J, the gap between germline ends came to 13 bases. The germline V gene has CDR1 LNHDA and CDR2 SQIVND (reference sequence). This CDR3 has 15 amino acids. In nucleotides, the CDR3 is TGTGCCAGTAGTATAGCTCGAGGGCCGGGAGAGACCCAGTACTTC. Its protein product is CASSIARGPGETQYF.

The chain recombines TRBV4-3 with TRBJ1-4; no reliable D call. Trimming shortened V by 4 bases and J by 7 bases, and 7 bases separated the two germline ends. Germline CDR1 LGHNA, CDR2 YSLEER. CDR3 length equals 12 residues. The CDR3 sequence: CASSLLGEKLFF. As DNA, the CDR3 is TGCGCCAGCAGCCTACTCGGTGAAAAACTGTTTTTT.

V gene TRBV5-1 combines with J gene TRBJ2-7, with TRBD2 identical over 8 bases. J gave up 4 bases and V 0 bases, and 3 bases lay outside the gene matches. This CDR3 spans 14 amino acids. The germline gives CDR1 SGHRS, CDR2 YFSETQ. The CDR3 reads CASSLVSGSYEQYF. CDR3 nucleotides: TGCGCCAGCAGCTTGGTAAGCGGGAGTTACGAGCAGTACTTC.

The gene calls are TRBV11-2 and TRBJ2-5, with D unresolved. Germline values: CDR1 SGHAT, CDR2 FQNNGV. Trimming cost V 2 bases and J 1 base, with 8 bases left between them. This CDR3 region has 14 residues. The CDR3 sequence is CASSLSTAQETQYF. Here the CDR3 DNA reads TGTGCCAGCAGCTTAAGTACAGCCCAAGAGACCCAGTACTTC.

V is TRBV5-4 and J is TRBJ1-3; D may be TRBD1 (5 bases). Germline V gene lookup returns CDR1 SGHNT and CDR2 YYREEE (reference sequence). With 0 bases removed from V and 1 base from J, the gap between germline ends came to 20 bases. The CDR3 spans 19 residues. CDR3 loop: CASSLGPFGLQGSGNTIYF. In DNA, the CDR3 is TGTGCCAGCAGCTTGGGGCCGTTTGGACTTCAGGGATCTGGAAACACCATATATTTT. The whole variable domain, filled in from reference TRBV5-4 and TRBJ1-3, reads ETGVTQSPTHLIKTRGQQVTLRCSSQSGHNTVSWYQQALGQGPQFIFQYYREEENGRGNFPPRFSGLQFPNYSSELNVNALELDDSALYLCASSLGPFGLQGSGNTIYFGEGSWLTVV.

This clone occurred once. V usage is TRBV29-1 and J usage is TRBJ1-2; D not certain. Germline CDR1 and CDR2: SQVTM and ANQGSEA. The ends were cut back, 4 bases at V and 5 bases at J, with 11 bases in the middle. The CDR3 loop spans 12 amino acids. The chain's CDR3 is CSVVVALYGYTF. In DNA form, the CDR3 reads TGCAGCGTTGTAGTGGCGCTGTATGGCTACACCTTC.

This chain links TRBV7-3 with TRBJ2-3, with 7 bases aligning to TRBD1. CDR1 SGHTA and CDR2 FQGTGA come from the germline V gene. The CDR3 sequence is 15 residues long. Trimming removed 5 bases from V and 1 base from J; junction bases left unmatched: 6. The CDR3 here is CASSRTGVGTDTQYF. The CDR3 coding sequence is TGTGCCAGCAGCCGGACAGGCGTCGGCACAGATACGCAGTATTTT.

In this sample, this clone turned up once. The gene calls are TRBV30 and TRBJ2-2; 14 bases map to TRBD2. Germline V gene sequence: CDR1 GTSNPN, CDR2 SVGIG (reference sequence). J lost 7 bases, V lost 2 bases, and 6 bases had no gene match. The CDR3 sequence is 16 residues long. The CDR3 protein is CAWSRTSGRIYGELFF. The CDR3 nucleotides are TGTGCCTGGAGTAGGACTAGCGGGAGGATTTACGGGGAGCTGTTTTTT. Supplemented by reference TRBV30 and TRBJ2-2, the full variable domain reads SQTIHQWPATLVQPVGSPLSLECTVEGTSNPNLYWYRQAAGRGLQLLFYSVGIGQISSEVPQNLSASRPQDRQFILSSKKLLLSDSGFYLCAWSRTSGRIYGELFFGEGSRLTVL.

The rearrangement joins TRBV28 to TRBJ2-1; D assignment may be TRBD1 or TRBD2 (5 bases each). The V end lost 5 bases, the J end lost 13 bases, and 15 bases lay between the germline ends. This CDR3 region has 12 residues. Germline lookup yields CDR1 MDHEN and CDR2 SYDVKM. The CDR3: CASSRYRRDQFF. For the CDR3, the DNA is TGTGCCAGCAGTCGTTATCGCAGGGACCAGTTCTTC.

J is TRBJ1-1 and V is TRBV10-3; 7 positions agree with TRBD1. Germline values: CDR1 ENHRY, CDR2 SYGVKD. Trimming took 4 bases from V and 4 from J; bases not matched to a gene: 9. The CDR3 has 15 amino acids. In nucleotides, the CDR3 is TGTGCCATCAGTGGACAAGGGGGCGCCGGCACTGAAGCTTTCTTT. The encoded protein is CAISGQGGAGTEAFF.

This chain uses TRBV7-6 with TRBJ1-1, with a tentative D call TRBD1 (5 bases). Per the germline V gene, CDR1 is SGHVS and CDR2 is FNYEAQ. The ends were cut back, 1 base at V and 3 bases at J, with 12 bases in the middle. The CDR3 has 15 residues. The CDR3 region is CASSLDGIGDTEAFF. CDR3 nucleotides: TGTGCCAGCAGCTTAGACGGGATAGGGGACACTGAAGCTTTCTTT. The whole variable domain, remainder taken from reference TRBV7-6 and TRBJ1-1, is GAGVSQSPRYKVTKRGQDVALRCDPISGHVSLYWYRQALGQGPEFLTYFNYEAQQDKSGLPNDRFSAERPEGSISTLTIQRTEQRDSAMYRCASSLDGIGDTEAFFGQGTRLTVV.

The V gene is TRBV27, the J gene TRBJ1-5, with D uncertain. The germline gives CDR1 MNHEY, CDR2 SMNVEV (reference sequence). The length of the CDR3 is 15 residues. Trimming pared 8 bases from V and 0 bases from J, leaving 14 bases between. In DNA, the CDR3 is TGTGCCAGCCAGGCCGGGATTACTAGCAATCAGCCCCAGCATTTT. Translating gives CASQAGITSNQPQHF.

V gene TRBV28 combines with J gene TRBJ2-5; the match to TRBD1 covers 9 bases. Germline trimming cut 6 bases from V and 1 base from J; bases unmatched to any gene: 6. In germline, CDR1 is MDHEN, CDR2 SYDVKM. The CDR3 extends over 15 amino acids. The CDR3 DNA reads TGTGCCAGCAGCTACCGGGACAGGGTCCAAGAGACCCAGTACTTC. Translation gives CASSYRDRVQETQYF.

DNA of the CDR3: TGCGCCAGCAGCCAAGATTTCGGCGGAAACGAGCAGTACTTC. Translating gives CASSQDFGGNEQYF. V gene TRBV4-1 combines with J gene TRBJ2-7; the D is unclear. The CDR3 runs 14 residues. Trimming left V 0 bases short and J 5 bases short, with 11 bases between. Germline V CDR1 and CDR2: MGHRA, YSYEKL.

The genes are TRBV10-3 and TRBJ2-4; TRBD2 matches 11 bases. Germline CDR1 reads ENHRY; CDR2 reads SYGVKD. Trimming removed 4 bases from V and 8 bases from J; junction bases left unmatched: 4. This CDR3 contains 14 residues. The CDR3 here is CAISGTTSGDIQYF. The CDR3 DNA is TGTGCCATCAGTGGTACGACTAGCGGGGACATTCAGTACTTC.

The rearrangement joins TRBV5-6 to TRBJ2-3; TRBD1 matches at 8 bases. The ends lost 3 bases at V and 2 bases at J; junction bases unmatched: 2. CDR1 is SGHDT, CDR2 YYEEEE, per germline. There are 14 residues in the CDR3. CDR3 nucleotides: TGTGCCAGCAGCTGGGACAGGCCCACAGATACGCAGTATTTT. It specifies CASSWDRPTDTQYF.

J is TRBJ2-2 and V is TRBV19; D remains ambiguous. V dropped 3 bases and J dropped 5 bases, with 10 bases sitting between them. The CDR3 extends over 14 amino acids. Germline V CDR1 and CDR2: LNHDA, SQIVND (reference sequence). The CDR3 nucleotides read TGTGCCAGTAGTATTAGTTTCATTACCGGGGAGCTGTTTTTT. This encodes CASSISFITGELFF.

The chain joins TRBV29-1 to TRBJ2-1, with 7 bases fitting TRBD2. Trimming at V came to 4 bases and at J to 9 bases, leaving 12 bases not matched to a gene. CDR3 size: 14 residues. Per germline, CDR1 SQVTM and CDR2 ANQGSEA. The CDR3 loop is CSVGGSQLNSEQFF. The CDR3 region has the DNA TGCAGCGTTGGCGGGAGCCAACTCAATAGTGAGCAGTTCTTC.

This chain uses TRBV7-2 with TRBJ2-7, with 8 bases identical to TRBD1. Germline CDR1 is SGHTA and CDR2 is FQGNSA. V gave up 3 bases and J gave up 7 bases; unmatched junction bases: 8. This CDR3 region has 14 residues. In DNA, the CDR3 is TGTGCCAGCAGCTTCGGACAGGGCCTTGGGGAGCAGTACTTC. Residues: CASSFGQGLGEQYF. The variable domain in full, with the rest retrieved from reference TRBV7-2 and TRBJ2-7, is GAGVSQSPSNKVTEKGKDVELRCDPISGHTALYWYRQSLGQGLEFLIYFQGNSAPDKSGLPSDRFSAERTGGSVSTLTIQRTQQEDSAVYLCASSFGQGLGEQYFGPGTRLTVT.

The V call is TRBV6-1, the J call TRBJ1-2; D is ambiguous. V was pared by 5 bases and J by 8 bases, with 9 bases between. Germline lookup yields CDR1 MNHNS and CDR2 SASEGT. The CDR3 totals 11 residues. CDR3 nucleotide sequence: TGTGCCAGCAGTTTAGGGCTGGGCTACACCTTC. Translation: CASSLGLGYTF.

The V and J genes are TRBV28 and TRBJ2-1; 9 bases are shared with TRBD1. V lost 10 bases, J lost 6 bases, and 10 bases stayed unmatched. The CDR3 totals 14 residues. Germline assignment: CDR1 MDHEN and CDR2 SYDVKM. Here the CDR3 DNA reads TGTGCCACCCTACAGGGGGCGTCGATCAATGAGCAGTTCTTC. This sequence encodes CATLQGASINEQFF.

This chain links TRBV7-2 with TRBJ2-1, with TRBD2 matching 7 bases. The V and J ends lost 3 bases and 6 bases, in that order; junction bases with no gene match: 8. Germline V gene lookup returns CDR1 SGHTA and CDR2 FQGNSA. The CDR3 contains 15 residues. The CDR3: CASSFAGDRFNEQFF. CDR3 sequence (DNA): TGTGCCAGCAGCTTTGCGGGAGACCGGTTCAATGAGCAGTTCTTC.

V gene TRBV5-1 combines with J gene TRBJ2-6, with D tentatively TRBD1 or TRBD2 (5 bases each). V was pared by 2 bases and J by 2 bases, with 8 bases between. In germline, CDR1 is SGHRS, CDR2 YFSETQ. The CDR3 totals 15 residues. The CDR3 loop is CASSFGGTGANVLTF. The CDR3 bases are TGCGCCAGCAGCTTTGGGGGAACTGGGGCCAACGTCCTGACTTTC.

In DNA form, the CDR3 reads TGTGCCAGCAGCCTCGGACTAGCGGGACCACCCTACGAGCAGTACTTC. This codes for CASSLGLAGPPYEQYF. The chain links TRBV14 to TRBJ2-7; 12 nucleotides line up with TRBD2. Germline CDR1 SGHDN, CDR2 FVKESK. V trimming: 4 bases; J trimming: 2 bases; junction bases outside the gene matches: 6. This CDR3 is built from 16 residues.

The rearrangement links TRBV29-1 to TRBJ2-1, with D perhaps matching TRBD1 (6 bases). V lost 4 bases and J 9 bases, leaving 7 bases between the germline ends. Germline-derived CDR1 and CDR2 are SQVTM and ANQGSEA. This CDR3 spans 10 amino acids. The CDR3 protein is CSVVGAEQFF. For the CDR3, the DNA is TGCAGCGTTGTGGGGGCTGAGCAGTTCTTC.

The CDR3 loop is CASSLAVEKLFF. Written as DNA, the CDR3 is TGTGCCAGCAGCTTGGCGGTCGAAAAACTGTTTTTT. The chain recombines TRBV5-8 with TRBJ1-4, with no clear D. In germline, CDR1 is SGHTS, CDR2 YDEGEE. Trimming pared 0 bases from V and 8 bases from J, leaving 5 bases between. The CDR3 has 12 amino acids.